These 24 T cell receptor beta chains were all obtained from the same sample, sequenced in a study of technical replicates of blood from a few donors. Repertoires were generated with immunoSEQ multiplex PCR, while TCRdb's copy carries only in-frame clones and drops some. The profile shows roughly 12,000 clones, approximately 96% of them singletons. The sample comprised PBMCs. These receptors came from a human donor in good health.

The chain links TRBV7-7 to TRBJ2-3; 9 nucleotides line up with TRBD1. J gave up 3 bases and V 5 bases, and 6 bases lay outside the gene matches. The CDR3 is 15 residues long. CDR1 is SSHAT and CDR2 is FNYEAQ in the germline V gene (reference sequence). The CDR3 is CASSRGQGTTDTQYF. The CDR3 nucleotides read TGTGCCAGCAGCCGAGGACAGGGGACAACAGATACGCAGTATTTT.

The CDR3 here is CATSRAWGDRVLTGRNQPQHF. For the CDR3, the DNA is TGTGCCACCAGCAGAGCTTGGGGAGACAGGGTGTTGACTGGGCGTAATCAGCCCCAGCATTTT. The chain employs TRBV15 and TRBJ1-5; TRBD1 aligns across 7 bases. This CDR3 is built from 21 residues. V lost 1 base and J lost 4; bases outside the gene matches: 22. CDR1 LNHNV and CDR2 YYDKDF come from the germline V gene (reference sequence).

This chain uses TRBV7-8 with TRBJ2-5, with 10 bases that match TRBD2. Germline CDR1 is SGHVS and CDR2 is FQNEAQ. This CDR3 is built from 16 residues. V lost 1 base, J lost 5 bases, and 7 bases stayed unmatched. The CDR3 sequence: CASSLGGLASRETQYF. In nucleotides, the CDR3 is TGTGCCAGCAGCTTAGGGGGACTAGCGTCTCGGGAGACCCAGTACTTC.

CDR3 in amino acids: CASSLDQSGGRAQYF. The CDR3 coding sequence is TGTGCCAGCAGCTTAGATCAGTCAGGCGGGAGAGCGCAGTATTTT. The rearrangement uses TRBV11-2 and TRBJ2-3, with TRBD2 identical over 7 bases. Looked up from germline, CDR1 is SGHAT and CDR2 is FQNNGV. Losses at the gene ends were 0 bases for V and 10 bases for J; bases not matched to a gene: 10. The CDR3 covers 15 residues. Based on the CDR3 plus reference TRBV11-2 and TRBJ2-3, the full variable domain is EAGVAQSPRYKIIEKRQSVAFWCNPISGHATLYWYQQILGQGPKLLIQFQNNGVVDDSQLPKDRFSAERLKGVDSTLKIQPAKLEDSAVYLCASSLDQSGGRAQYFGPGTRLTVL.

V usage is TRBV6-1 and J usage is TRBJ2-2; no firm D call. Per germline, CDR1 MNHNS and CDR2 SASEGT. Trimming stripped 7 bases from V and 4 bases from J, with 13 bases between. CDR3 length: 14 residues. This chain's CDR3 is CASIPTVPTGELFF. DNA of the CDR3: TGTGCCAGCATCCCTACAGTACCCACCGGGGAGCTGTTTTTT.

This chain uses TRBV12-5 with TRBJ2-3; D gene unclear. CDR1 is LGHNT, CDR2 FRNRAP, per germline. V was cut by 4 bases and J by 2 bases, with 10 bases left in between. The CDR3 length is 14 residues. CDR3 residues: CASGSLSATDTQYF. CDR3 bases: TGTGCTAGTGGTTCACTCAGCGCCACAGATACGCAGTATTTT.

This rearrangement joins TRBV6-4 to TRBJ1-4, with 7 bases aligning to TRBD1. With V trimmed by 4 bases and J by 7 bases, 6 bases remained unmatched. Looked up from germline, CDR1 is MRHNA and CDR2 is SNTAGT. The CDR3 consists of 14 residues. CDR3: CASSVGGAGEKLFF. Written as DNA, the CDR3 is TGTGCCAGCAGTGTAGGGGGCGCCGGTGAAAAACTGTTTTTT.

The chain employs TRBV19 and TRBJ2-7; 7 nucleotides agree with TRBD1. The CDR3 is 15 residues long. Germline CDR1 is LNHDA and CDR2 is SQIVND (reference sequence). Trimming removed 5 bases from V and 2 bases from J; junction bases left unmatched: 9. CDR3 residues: CASSLRQGTAYEQYF. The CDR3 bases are TGTGCCAGTAGTCTCCGACAGGGTACTGCCTACGAGCAGTACTTC.

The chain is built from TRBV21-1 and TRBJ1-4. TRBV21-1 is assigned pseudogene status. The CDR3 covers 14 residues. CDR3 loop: CASSLGRASEKLFF. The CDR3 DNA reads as TGTGCCAGCAGCTTAGGGAGGGCCAGTGAAAAACTGTTTTTT.

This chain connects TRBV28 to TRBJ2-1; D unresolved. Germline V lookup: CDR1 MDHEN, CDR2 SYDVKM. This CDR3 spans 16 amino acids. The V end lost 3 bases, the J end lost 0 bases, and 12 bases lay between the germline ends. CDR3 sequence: CASSLVKSSSYNEQFF. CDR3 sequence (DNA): TGTGCCAGCAGTTTGGTTAAGTCGAGCTCCTACAATGAGCAGTTCTTC. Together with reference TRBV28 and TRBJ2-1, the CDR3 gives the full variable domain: DVKVTQSSRYLVKRTGEKVFLECVQDMDHENMFWYRQDPGLGLRLIYFSYDVKMKEKGDIPEGYSVSREKKERFSLILESASTNQTSMYLCASSLVKSSSYNEQFFGPGTRLTVL.

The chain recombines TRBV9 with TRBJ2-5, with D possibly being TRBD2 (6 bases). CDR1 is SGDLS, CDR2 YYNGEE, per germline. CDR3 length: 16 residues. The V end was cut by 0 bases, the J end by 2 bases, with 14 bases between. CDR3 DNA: TGTGCCAGCAGCGTAGCAGCGTGGGGGGATCAAGAGACCCAGTACTTC. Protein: CASSVAAWGDQETQYF.

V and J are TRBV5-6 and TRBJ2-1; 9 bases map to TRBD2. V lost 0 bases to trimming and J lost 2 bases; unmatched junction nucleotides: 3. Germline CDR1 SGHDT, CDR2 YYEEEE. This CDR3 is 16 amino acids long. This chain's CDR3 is CASSLGLAVTYNEQFF. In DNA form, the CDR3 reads TGTGCCAGCAGCTTGGGACTAGCGGTTACCTACAATGAGCAGTTCTTC.

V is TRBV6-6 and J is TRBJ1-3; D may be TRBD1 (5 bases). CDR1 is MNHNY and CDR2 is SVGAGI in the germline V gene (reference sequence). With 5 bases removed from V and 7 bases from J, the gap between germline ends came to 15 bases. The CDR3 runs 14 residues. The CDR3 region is CASSPQSGANTIYF. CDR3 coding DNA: TGTGCCAGCAGTCCCCAGAGCGGGGCCAACACCATATATTTT.

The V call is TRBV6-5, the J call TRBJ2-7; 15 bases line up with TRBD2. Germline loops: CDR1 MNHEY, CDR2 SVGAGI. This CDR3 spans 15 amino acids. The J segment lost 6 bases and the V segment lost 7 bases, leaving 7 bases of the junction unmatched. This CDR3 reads CASTGLAGGLVEQYF. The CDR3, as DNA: TGTGCCAGCACTGGACTAGCGGGAGGGCTAGTCGAGCAGTACTTC.

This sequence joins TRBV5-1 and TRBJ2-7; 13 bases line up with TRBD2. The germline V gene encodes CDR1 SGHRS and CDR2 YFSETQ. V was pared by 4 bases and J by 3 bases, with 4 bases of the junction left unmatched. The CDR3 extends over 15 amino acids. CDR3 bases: TGCGCCAGCAGCACTAGCGGGAGGGTGGGCTACGAGCAGTACTTC. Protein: CASSTSGRVGYEQYF.

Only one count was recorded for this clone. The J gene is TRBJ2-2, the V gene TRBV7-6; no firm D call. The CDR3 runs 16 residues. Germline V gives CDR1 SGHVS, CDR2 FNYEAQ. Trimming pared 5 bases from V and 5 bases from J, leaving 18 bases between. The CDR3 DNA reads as TGTGCCAGCAGCGCCTATGGGCAGGTTGGGACCGGGGAGCTGTTTTTT. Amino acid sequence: CASSAYGQVGTGELFF.

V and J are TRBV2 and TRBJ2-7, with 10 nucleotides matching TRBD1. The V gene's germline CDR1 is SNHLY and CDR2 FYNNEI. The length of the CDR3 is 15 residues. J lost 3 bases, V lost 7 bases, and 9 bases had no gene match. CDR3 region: CASKEGTGEYYEQYF. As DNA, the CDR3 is TGTGCCAGCAAGGAGGGGACAGGGGAATACTACGAGCAGTACTTC.

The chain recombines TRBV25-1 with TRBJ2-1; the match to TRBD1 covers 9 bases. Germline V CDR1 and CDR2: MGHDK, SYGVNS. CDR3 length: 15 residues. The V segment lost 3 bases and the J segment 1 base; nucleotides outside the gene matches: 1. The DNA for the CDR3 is TGTGCCAGCAGTGAGACAGGGGGGTCCTACAATGAGCAGTTCTTC. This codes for CASSETGGSYNEQFF.

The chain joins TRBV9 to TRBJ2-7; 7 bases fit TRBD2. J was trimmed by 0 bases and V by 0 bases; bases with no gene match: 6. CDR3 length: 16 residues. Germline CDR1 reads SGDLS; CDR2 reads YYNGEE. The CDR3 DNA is TGTGCCAGCAGCGTAGCGGGAGGACTGAGCTCCTACGAGCAGTACTTC. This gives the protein CASSVAGGLSSYEQYF.

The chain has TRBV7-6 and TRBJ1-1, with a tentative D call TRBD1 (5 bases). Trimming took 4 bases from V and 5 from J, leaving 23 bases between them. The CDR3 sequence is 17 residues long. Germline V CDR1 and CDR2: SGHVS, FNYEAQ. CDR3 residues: CASSSRGTPRGMTEAFF. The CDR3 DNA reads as TGTGCCAGCAGCTCCCGGGGCACCCCGCGGGGTATGACTGAAGCTTTCTTT.

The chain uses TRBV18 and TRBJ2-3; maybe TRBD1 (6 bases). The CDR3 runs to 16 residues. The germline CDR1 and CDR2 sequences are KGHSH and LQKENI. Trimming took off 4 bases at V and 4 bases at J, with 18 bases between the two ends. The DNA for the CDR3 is TGTGCCAGCTCACTCCAACCAGGGGCAGGATCAGATACGCAGTATTTT. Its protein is CASSLQPGAGSDTQYF.

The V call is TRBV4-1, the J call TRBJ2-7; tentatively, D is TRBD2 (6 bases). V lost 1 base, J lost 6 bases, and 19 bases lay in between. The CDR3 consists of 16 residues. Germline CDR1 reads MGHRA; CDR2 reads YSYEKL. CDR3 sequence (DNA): TGCGCCAGCAGCCAAGGGTTTGGGACTCAGCCTGGCGAGCAGTACTTC. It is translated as CASSQGFGTQPGEQYF.

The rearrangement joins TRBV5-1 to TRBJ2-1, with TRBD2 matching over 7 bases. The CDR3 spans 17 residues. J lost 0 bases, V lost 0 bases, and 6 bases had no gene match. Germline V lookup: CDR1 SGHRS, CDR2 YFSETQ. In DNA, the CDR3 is TGCGCCAGCAGCTTGGGGGGGACTACCGGCTCCTACAATGAGCAGTTCTTC. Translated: CASSLGGTTGSYNEQFF.

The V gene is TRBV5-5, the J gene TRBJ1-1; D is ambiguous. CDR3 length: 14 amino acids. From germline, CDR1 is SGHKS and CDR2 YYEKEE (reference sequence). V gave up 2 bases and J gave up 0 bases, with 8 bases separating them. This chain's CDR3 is CASSLSGMNTEAFF. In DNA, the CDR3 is TGTGCCAGCAGCTTATCAGGCATGAACACTGAAGCTTTCTTT.